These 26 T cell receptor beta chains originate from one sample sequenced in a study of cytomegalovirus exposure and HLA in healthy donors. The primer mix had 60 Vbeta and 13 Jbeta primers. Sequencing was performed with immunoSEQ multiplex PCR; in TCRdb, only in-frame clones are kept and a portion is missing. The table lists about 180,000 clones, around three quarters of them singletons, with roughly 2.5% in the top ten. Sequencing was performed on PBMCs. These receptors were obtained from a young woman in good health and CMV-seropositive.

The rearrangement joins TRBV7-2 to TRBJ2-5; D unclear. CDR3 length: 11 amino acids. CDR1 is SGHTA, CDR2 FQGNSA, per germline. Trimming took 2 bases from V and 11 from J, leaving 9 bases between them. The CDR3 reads CASSLSASQYF. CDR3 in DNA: TGTGCCAGCAGCTTATCAGCGTCGCAGTACTTC.

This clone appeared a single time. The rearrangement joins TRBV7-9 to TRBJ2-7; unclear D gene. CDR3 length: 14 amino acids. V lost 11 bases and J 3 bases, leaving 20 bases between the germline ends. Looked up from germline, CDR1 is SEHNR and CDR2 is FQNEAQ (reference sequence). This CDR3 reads CAESPIALSYEQYF. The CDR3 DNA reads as TGTGCCGAGTCACCTATCGCGTTGAGCTACGAGCAGTACTTC.

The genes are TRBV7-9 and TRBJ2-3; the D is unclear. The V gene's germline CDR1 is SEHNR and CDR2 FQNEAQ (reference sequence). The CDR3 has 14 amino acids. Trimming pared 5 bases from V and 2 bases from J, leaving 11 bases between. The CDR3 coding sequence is TGTGCCAGCAGCCCCCCCACAGCCACAGATACGCAGTATTTT. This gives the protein CASSPPTATDTQYF.

The CDR3 here is CASSGPHWRTEAFF. CDR3 DNA sequence: TGTGCCAGCAGTGGACCTCACTGGCGGACTGAAGCTTTCTTT. V usage is TRBV2 and J usage is TRBJ1-1; no clear D gene. From germline, CDR1 is SNHLY and CDR2 FYNNEI. The CDR3 covers 14 residues. V gave up 4 bases and J gave up 5 bases, with 14 bases separating them.

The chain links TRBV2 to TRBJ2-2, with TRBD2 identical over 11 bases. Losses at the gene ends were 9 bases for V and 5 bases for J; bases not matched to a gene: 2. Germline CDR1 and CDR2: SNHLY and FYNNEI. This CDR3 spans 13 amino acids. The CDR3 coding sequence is TGTGCCAGGGGGACTAGCGGTACCGGGGAGCTGTTTTTT. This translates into CARGTSGTGELFF. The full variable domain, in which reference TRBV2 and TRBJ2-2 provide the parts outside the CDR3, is EPEVTQTPSHQVTQMGQEVILRCVPISNHLYFYWYRQILGQKVEFLVSFYNNEISEKSEIFDDQFSVERPDGSNFTLKIRSTKLEDSAMYFCARGTSGTGELFFGEGSRLTVL.

The CDR3 sequence is CASSQAGFGNTIYF. The CDR3 region has the DNA TGCGCCAGCAGCCAAGCAGGTTTTGGAAACACCATATATTTT. The J gene is TRBJ1-3, the V gene TRBV4-1; no reliable D call. The CDR3 covers 14 residues. The ends were cut back, 1 base at V and 3 bases at J, with 7 bases in the middle. Germline lookup yields CDR1 MGHRA and CDR2 YSYEKL.

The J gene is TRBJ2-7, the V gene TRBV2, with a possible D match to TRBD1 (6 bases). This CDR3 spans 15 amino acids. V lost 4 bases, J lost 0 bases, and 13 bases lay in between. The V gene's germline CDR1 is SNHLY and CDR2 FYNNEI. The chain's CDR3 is CASSGGHLSSYEQYF. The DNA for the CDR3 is TGTGCCAGCAGTGGGGGACACTTGAGCTCCTACGAGCAGTACTTC.

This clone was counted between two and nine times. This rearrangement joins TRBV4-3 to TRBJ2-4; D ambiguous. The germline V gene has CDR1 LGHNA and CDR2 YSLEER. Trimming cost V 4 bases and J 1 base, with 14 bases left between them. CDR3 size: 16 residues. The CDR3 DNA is TGCGCCAGCAGCCCTATCCTTGCTAGGGCCAAAAACATTCAGTACTTC. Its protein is CASSPILARAKNIQYF.

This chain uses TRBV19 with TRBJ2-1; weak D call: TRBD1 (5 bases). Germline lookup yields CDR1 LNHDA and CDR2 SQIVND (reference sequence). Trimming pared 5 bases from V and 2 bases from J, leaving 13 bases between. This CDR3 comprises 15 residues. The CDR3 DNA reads TGTGCCAGTAGTCCAGGGCCCCCACCCTACAATGAGCAGTTCTTC. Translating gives CASSPGPPPYNEQFF.

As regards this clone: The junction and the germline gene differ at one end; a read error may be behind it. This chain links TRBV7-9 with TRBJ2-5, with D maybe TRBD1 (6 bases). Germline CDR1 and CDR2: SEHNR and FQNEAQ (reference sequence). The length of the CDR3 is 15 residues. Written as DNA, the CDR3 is TGTTCCAGCAGCTCCAGCTCCAGGGGTAGAGAGACCCAGTACTTC. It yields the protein CSSSSSSRGRETQYF.

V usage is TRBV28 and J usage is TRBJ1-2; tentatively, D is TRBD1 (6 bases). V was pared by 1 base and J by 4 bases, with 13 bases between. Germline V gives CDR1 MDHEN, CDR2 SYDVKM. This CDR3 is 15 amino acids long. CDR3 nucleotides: TGTGCCAGCAGTTTATATCGGGGGGCTTTCTATGGCTACACCTTC. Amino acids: CASSLYRGAFYGYTF.

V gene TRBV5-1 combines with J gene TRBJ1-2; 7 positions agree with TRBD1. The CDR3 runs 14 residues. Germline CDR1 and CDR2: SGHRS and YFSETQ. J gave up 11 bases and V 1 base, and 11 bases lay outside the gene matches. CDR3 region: CASSLQGGPKLYTF. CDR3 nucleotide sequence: TGCGCCAGCAGCTTGCAAGGGGGCCCTAAACTGTACACCTTC.

The CDR3 reads CASSSDFSFYNEQFF. The CDR3 coding sequence is TGTGCCAGCAGCAGTGACTTCTCCTTCTACAATGAGCAGTTCTTC. This rearrangement joins TRBV9 to TRBJ2-1, with unresolved D. This CDR3 has 15 residues. V was trimmed by 4 bases and J by 3 bases, leaving 14 bases between them. Germline assignment: CDR1 SGDLS and CDR2 YYNGEE.

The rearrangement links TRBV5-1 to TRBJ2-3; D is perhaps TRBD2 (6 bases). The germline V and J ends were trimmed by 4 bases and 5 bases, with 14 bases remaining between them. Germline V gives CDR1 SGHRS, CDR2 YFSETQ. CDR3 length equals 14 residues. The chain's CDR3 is CASSQGTLGDTQYF. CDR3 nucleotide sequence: TGCGCCAGCAGCCAAGGGACTTTAGGAGATACGCAGTATTTT.

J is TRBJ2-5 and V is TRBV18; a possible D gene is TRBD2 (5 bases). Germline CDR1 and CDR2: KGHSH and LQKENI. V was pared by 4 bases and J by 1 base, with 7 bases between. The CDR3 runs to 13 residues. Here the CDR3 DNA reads TGTGCCAGCTCACTCGAGGGCCAAGAGACCCAGTACTTC. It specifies CASSLEGQETQYF.

CDR3 sequence: CASSLVPGTGELFF. The CDR3 region has the DNA TGTGCCAGCAGCTTGGTGCCAGGCACCGGGGAGCTGTTTTTT. The rearrangement uses TRBV5-6 and TRBJ2-2; D gene ambiguous. Trimming took 0 bases from V and 4 from J, leaving 7 bases between them. This CDR3 is built from 14 residues. CDR1 and CDR2 (germline): SGHDT, YYEEEE.

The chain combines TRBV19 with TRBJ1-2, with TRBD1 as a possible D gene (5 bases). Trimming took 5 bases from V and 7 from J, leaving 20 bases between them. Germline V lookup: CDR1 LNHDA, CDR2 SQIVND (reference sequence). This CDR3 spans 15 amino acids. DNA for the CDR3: TGTGCCAGTAGTTACCCCGAAAGGGGTATTGGTGGCTACACCTTC. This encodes CASSYPERGIGGYTF.

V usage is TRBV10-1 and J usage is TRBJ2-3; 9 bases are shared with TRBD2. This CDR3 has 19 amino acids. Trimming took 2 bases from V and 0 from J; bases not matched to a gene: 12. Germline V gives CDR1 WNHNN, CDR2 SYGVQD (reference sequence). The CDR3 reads CASSEKVAGTSKSTDTQYF. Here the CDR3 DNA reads TGCGCCAGCAGTGAGAAGGTAGCGGGGACTAGCAAGAGCACAGATACGCAGTATTTT.

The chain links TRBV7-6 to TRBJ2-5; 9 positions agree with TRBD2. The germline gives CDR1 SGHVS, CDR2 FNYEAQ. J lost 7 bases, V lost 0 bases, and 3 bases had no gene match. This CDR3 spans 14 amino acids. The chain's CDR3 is CASSLASGGSTQYF. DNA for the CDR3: TGTGCCAGCAGCTTAGCTAGCGGGGGCTCGACCCAGTACTTC.

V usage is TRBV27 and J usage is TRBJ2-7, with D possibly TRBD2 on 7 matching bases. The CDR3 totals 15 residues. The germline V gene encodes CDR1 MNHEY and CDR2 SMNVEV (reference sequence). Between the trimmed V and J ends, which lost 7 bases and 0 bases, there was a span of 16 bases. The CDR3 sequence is CASTLMGGGSYEQYF. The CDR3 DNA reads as TGTGCCAGCACCCTCATGGGAGGGGGCTCCTACGAGCAGTACTTC.

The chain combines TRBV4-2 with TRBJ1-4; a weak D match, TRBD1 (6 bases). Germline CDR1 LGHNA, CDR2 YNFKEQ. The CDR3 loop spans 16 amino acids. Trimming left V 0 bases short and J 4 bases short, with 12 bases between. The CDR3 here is CASSQDMTGGNEKLFF. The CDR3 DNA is TGTGCCAGCAGCCAAGACATGACAGGTGGTAATGAAAAACTGTTTTTT.

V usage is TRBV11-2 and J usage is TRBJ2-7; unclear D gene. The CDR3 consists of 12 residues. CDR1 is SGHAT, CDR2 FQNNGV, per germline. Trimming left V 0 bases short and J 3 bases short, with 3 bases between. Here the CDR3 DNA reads TGTGCCAGCAGCTTAGAGAGCTACGAGCAGTACTTC. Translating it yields CASSLESYEQYF.

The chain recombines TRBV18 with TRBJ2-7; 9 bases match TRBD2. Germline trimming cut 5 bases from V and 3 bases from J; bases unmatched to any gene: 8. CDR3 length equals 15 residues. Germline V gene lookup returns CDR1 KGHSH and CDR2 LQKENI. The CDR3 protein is CASSSSGTSLYEQYF. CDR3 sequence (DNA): TGTGCCAGCTCATCCTCCGGGACTAGCCTCTACGAGCAGTACTTC. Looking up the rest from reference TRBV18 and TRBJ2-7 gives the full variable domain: NAGVMQNPRHLVRRRGQEARLRCSPMKGHSHVYWYRQLPEEGLKFMVYLQKENIIDESGMPKERFSAEFPKEGPSILRIQQVVRGDSAAYFCASSSSGTSLYEQYFGPGTRLTVT.

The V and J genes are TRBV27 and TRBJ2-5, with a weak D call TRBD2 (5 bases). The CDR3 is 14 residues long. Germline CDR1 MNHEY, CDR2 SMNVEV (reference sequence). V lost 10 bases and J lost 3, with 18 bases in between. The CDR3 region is CATLRDGEKETQYF. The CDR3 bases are TGTGCCACCCTGCGAGACGGGGAGAAAGAGACCCAGTACTTC.

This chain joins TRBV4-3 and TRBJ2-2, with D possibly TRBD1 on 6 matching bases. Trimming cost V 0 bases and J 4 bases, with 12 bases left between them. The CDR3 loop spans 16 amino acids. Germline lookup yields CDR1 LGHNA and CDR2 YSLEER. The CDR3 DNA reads TGCGCCAGCAGCCAAGAGGGGGCAGGCATCACCGGGGAGCTGTTTTTT. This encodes CASSQEGAGITGELFF.

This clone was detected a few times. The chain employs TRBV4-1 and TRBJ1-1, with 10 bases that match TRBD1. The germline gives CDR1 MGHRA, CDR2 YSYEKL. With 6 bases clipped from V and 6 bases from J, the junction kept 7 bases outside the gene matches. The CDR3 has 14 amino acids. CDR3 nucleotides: TGCGCCAGCAGACAGGGACAGGGGCCCTCTGAAGCTTTCTTT. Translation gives CASRQGQGPSEAFF.